This T cell receptor beta chain was obtained from a study of blood T cells in healthy people across ages. On this clonotype: Its antigen is undetermined.

The second PCR ran about 6 to 12 cycles with a sample-barcoded 5' primer and J-beta primers. No fewer than 3 million CDR3-containing paired-end reads came from each sample. Via MiXCR, TCRdb re-called the 5' RACE reads, giving one row per CDR3 protein. The repertoire includes 1.5 million to 2 million distinct CDR3 sequences, around half of them detected once, and over 2% sits in the top ten. Each donor gave approximately 9.7 milliliters of peripheral blood. The CDR3 runs to 12 residues. The ends were cut back, 1 base at V and 2 bases at J, with 3 bases in the middle. Germline V lookup: CDR1 DFQATT, CDR2 SNEGSKA (reference sequence). Study results and limitations: Unknown CMV status may confound age-related changes in expanded clones. Among T cells, TCR beta diversity per million cells dropped roughly linearly as age rose.

Sequenced sample: blood. This receptor was taken from a woman aged 35 to 49 in good health. This chain connects TRBV20-1 to TRBJ2-1; D gene ambiguous. CDR3 sequence: CSARVPYNEQFF. The CDR3 DNA sequence: TGCAGTGCTAGAGTCCCCTACAATGAGCAGTTCTTC.